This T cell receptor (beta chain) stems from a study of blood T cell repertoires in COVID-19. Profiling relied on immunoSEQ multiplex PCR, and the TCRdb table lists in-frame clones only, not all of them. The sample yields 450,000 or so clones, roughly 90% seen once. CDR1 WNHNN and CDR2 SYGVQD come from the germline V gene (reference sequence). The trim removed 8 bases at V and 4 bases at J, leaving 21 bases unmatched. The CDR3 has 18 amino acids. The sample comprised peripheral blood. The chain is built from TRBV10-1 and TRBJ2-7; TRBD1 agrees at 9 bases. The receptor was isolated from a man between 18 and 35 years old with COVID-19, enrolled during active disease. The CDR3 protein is CASARDGDRVSRSYEQYF. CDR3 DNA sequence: TGCGCCAGCGCAAGAGATGGGGACAGGGTAAGTAGATCTTACGAGCAGTACTTC.